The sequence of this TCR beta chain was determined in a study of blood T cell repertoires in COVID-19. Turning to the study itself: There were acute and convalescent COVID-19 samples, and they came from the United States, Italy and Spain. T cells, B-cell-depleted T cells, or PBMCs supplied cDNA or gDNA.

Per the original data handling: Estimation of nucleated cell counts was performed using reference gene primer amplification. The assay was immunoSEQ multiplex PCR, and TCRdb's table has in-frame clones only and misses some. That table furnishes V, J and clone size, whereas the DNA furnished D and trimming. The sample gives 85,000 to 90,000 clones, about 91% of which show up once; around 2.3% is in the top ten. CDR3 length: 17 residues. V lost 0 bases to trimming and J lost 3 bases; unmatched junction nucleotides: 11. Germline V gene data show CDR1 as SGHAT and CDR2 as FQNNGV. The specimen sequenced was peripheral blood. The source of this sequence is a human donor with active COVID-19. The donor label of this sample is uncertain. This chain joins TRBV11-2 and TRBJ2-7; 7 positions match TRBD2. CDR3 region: CASSLDGFGGSDYEQYF. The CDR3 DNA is TGTGCCAGCAGCTTAGACGGCTTCGGGGGGAGTGACTACGAGCAGTACTTC.